Shown below are 5 T cell receptor beta chains from a single sample sequenced in a study of vaccination and CD4 T cells after COVID-19. Their target antigens are unknown. The treatment here: roughly nine-day PBMC culture with coronavirus spike peptide pools or control peptides (ViraFEST assay). Cultured CD4+ T cell DNA was sequenced using the Oncomine TCR Beta short-read assay. TCRdb re-analysed the PCR reads in MiXCR, keeping a single row per CDR3 protein. The sample has 20,000 to 25,000 distinct CDR3 sequences, around two fifths seen once. The specimen sequenced was CD4+ T cells from blood, cultured in vitro. These receptors originate from a human donor who had recovered from COVID-19.

This chain joins TRBV24-1 and TRBJ2-1, with D uncertain. V lost 7 bases to trimming and J lost 3 bases, with 21 bases between them. Germline loops: CDR1 KGHDR, CDR2 SFDVKD. This CDR3 region has 17 residues. The CDR3 sequence is CATRISPRQRNYNEQFF. Written as DNA, the CDR3 is TGTGCCACCAGGATCTCCCCCCGGCAGAGGAACTACAATGAGCAGTTCTTC.

This clonotype was detected a few times. The genes are TRBV2 and TRBJ2-2; TRBD2 matches 7 bases. The CDR3 has 14 residues. J was trimmed by 0 bases and V by 7 bases; bases with no gene match: 2. Germline CDR1 reads SNHLY; CDR2 reads FYNNEI. CDR3 protein: CASKGLTNTGELFF. DNA of the CDR3: TGTGCCAGCAAGGGACTAACGAACACCGGGGAGCTGTTTTTT. The complete variable domain, with remaining parts taken from reference TRBV2 and TRBJ2-2, reads EPEVTQTPSHQVTQMGQEVILRCVPISNHLYFYWYRQILGQKVEFLVSFYNNEISEKSEIFDDQFSVERPDGSNFTLKIRSTKLEDSAMYFCASKGLTNTGELFFGEGSRLTVL.

There are a few counts of this clonotype. The chain is built from TRBV15 and TRBJ1-2, with D tentatively TRBD1 (6 bases). The V and J ends lost 0 bases and 7 bases respectively, with 18 bases between them. The CDR3 is 16 amino acids. CDR1 and CDR2 from the germline V gene are LNHNV and YYDKDF (reference sequence). In DNA, the CDR3 is TGTGCCACCAGCAGAGATAATCGGGCAGGGGAGTTTGGCTACACCTTC. It encodes CATSRDNRAGEFGYTF.

This clonotype was counted a few times. The chain is built from TRBV7-9 and TRBJ2-2; no clear D gene. Between the trimmed V and J ends, which lost 11 bases and 0 bases, there was a span of 22 bases. The CDR3 extends over 17 amino acids. CDR1 and CDR2 (germline): SEHNR, FQNEAQ (reference sequence). CDR3 protein: CAGEQSSTNANTGELFF. The CDR3 nucleotides are TGTGCCGGCGAGCAGAGTTCGACGAACGCGAACACCGGGGAGCTGTTTTTT.

This clonotype is categorized as medium-sized. The chain uses TRBV15 and TRBJ1-5; D possibly corresponds to TRBD1 (5 bases). CDR3 length equals 12 residues. Germline loops: CDR1 LNHNV, CDR2 YYDKDF (reference sequence). V lost 5 bases and J 12 bases, leaving 14 bases between the germline ends. CDR3 DNA sequence: TGTGCCACCAGCGAGCGGGGGTATGGCCAGCATTTT. Protein: CATSERGYGQHF.